This T cell receptor beta chain comes out of a study of blood T cell repertoires in COVID-19. Across the whole study: T cells, B-cell-depleted T cells, or PBMCs supplied cDNA or gDNA.

Per the original data handling: Amplification of reference gene primers was used by the study to estimate nucleated cell counts. This table comes from immunoSEQ multiplex PCR, and its TCRdb copy is limited to in-frame clones, with some not included. V, J and clone size derive from that table, while D and trimming were established from the DNA sequence. Among tens of thousands of clones, approximately 80% were seen once, and the ten largest hold 8.5% to 14%. CDR1 SNHLY and CDR2 FYNNEI come from the germline V gene. Trimming removed 2 bases from V and 12 bases from J, with 8 bases in between. CDR3 length: 11 amino acids.

The clonotype was recovered from a man aged 50 to 60 with acute or convalescent COVID-19. The sample comprised peripheral blood. The chain has TRBV2 and TRBJ2-1; possible D gene TRBD2, 6 bases. The CDR3 spells CASSERTTQFF. CDR3 DNA sequence: TGTGCCAGCAGTGAACGGACTACGCAGTTCTTC.